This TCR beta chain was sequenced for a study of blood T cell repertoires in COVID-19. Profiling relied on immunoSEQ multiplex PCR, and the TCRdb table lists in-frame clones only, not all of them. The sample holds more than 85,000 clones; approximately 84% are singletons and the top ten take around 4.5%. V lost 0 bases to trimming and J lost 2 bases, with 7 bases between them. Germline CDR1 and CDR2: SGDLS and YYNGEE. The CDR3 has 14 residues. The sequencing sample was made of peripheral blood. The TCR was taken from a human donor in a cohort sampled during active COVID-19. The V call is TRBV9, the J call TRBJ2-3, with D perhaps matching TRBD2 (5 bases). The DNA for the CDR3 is TGTGCCAGCAGCGTAGAGGAGGACACAGATACGCAGTATTTT. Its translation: CASSVEEDTDTQYF.